The present entry profiles one TCR beta chain with its context. Trimming cost V 1 base and J 4 bases; bases outside gene matches: 4. The germline gives CDR1 SEHNR, CDR2 FQNEAQ (reference sequence). The CDR3 contains 15 residues. The data were taken from a study of T cell changes during pregnancy in multiple sclerosis. Assay used: immunoSEQ multiplex PCR; TCRdb lists only in-frame clones, some missing. In the table there are approximately 79,000 clones, approximately 92% of which are singletons. The clonotype originates from a female donor in good health, enrolled as a control in a pregnancy study. The chain combines TRBV7-9 with TRBJ1-1, with 9 bases aligning to TRBD1. Sequences were derived from peripheral blood, sampled in the second trimester of pregnancy. The CDR3 region has the DNA TGTGCCAGCAGCTTAGGGGACAGGGAGGGCACTGAAGCTTTCTTT. It codes for CASSLGDREGTEAFF.